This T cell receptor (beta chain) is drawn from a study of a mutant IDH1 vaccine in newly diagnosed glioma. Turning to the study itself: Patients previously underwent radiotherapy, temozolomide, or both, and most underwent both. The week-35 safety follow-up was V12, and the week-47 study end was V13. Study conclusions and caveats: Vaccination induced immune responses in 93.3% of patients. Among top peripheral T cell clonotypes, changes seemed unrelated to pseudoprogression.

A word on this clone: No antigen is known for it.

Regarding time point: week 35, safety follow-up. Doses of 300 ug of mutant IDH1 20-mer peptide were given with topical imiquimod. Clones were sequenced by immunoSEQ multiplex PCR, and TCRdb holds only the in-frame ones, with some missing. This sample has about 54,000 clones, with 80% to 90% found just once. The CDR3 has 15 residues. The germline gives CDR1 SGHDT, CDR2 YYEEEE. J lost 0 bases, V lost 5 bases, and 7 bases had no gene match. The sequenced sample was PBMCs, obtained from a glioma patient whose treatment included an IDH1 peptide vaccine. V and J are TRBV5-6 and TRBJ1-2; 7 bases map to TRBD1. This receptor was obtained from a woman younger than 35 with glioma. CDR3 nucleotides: TGTGCCAGCAGGCGAAAGGGGGCGGCTAACTATGGCTACACCTTC. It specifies CASRRKGAANYGYTF. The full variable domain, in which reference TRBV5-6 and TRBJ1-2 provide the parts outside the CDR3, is DAGVTQSPTHLIKTRGQQVTLRCSPKSGHDTVSWYQQALGQGPQFIFQYYEEEERQRGNFPDRFSGHQFPNYSSELNVNALLLGDSALYLCASRRKGAANYGYTFGSGTRLTVV.